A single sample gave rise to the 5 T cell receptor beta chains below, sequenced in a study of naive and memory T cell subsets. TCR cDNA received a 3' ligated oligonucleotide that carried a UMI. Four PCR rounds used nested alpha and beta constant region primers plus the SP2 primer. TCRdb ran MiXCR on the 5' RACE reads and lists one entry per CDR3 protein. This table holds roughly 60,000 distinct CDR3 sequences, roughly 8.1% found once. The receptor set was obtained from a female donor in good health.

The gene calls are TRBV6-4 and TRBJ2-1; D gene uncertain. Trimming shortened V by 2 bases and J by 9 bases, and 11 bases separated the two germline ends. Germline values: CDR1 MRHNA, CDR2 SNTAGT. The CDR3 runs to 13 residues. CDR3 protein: CASSDGSPSEQFF. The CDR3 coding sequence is TGTGCCAGCAGTGACGGGTCCCCCAGTGAGCAGTTCTTC.

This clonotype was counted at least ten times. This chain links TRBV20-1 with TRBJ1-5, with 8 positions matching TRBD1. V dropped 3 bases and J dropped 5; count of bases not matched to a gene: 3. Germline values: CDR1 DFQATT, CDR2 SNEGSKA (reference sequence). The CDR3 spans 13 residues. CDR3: CSARDRDHQPQHF. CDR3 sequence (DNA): TGCAGTGCTAGGGACAGGGACCATCAGCCCCAGCATTTT.

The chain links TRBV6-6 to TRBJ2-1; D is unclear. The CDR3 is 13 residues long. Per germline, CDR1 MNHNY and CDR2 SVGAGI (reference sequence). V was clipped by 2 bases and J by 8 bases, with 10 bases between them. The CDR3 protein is CASSYPPSDEQFF. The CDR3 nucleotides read TGTGCCAGCAGTTACCCTCCCTCCGATGAGCAGTTCTTC.

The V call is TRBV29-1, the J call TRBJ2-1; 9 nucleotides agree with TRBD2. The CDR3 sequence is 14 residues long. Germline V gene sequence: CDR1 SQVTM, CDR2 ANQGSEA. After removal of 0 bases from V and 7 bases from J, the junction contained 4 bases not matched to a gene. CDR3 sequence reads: CSVEEGTSRNEQFF. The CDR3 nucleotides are TGCAGCGTTGAAGAAGGGACTAGCAGGAATGAGCAGTTCTTC.

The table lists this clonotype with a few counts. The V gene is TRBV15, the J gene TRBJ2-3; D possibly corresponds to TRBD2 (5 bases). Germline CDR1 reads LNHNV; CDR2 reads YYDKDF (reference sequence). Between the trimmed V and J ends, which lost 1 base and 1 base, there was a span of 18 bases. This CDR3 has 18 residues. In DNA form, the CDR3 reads TGTGCCACCAGCAGAGGCCCGACGCAGCGGATTCGCACAGATACGCAGTATTTT. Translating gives CATSRGPTQRIRTDTQYF.